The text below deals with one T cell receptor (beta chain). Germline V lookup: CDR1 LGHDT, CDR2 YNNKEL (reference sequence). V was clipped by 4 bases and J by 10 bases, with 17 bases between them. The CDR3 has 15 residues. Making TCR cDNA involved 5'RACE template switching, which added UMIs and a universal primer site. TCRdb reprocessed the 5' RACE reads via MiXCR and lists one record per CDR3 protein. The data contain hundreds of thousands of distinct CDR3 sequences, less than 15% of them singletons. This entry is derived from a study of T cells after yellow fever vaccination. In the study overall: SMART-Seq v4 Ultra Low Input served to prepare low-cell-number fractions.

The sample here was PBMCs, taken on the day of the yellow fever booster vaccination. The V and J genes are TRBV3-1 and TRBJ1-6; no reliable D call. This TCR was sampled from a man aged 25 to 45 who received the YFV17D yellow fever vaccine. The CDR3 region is CASSPSTGSWSPLHF. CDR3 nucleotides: TGTGCCAGCAGCCCATCGACGGGGTCTTGGTCACCCCTCCACTTT.